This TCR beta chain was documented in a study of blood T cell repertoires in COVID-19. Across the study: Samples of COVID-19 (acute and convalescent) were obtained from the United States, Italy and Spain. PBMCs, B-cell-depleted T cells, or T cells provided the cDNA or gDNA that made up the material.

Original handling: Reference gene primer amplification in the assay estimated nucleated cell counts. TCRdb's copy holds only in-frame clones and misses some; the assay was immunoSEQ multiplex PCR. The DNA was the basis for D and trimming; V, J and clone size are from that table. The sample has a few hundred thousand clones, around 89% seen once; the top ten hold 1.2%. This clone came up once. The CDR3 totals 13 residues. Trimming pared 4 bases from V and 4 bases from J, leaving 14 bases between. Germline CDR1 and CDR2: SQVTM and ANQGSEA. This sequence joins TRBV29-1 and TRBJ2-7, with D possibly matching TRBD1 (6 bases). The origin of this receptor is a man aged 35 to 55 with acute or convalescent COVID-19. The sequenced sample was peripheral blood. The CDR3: CSVVWDMMYEQYF. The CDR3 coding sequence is TGCAGCGTTGTTTGGGACATGATGTACGAGCAGTACTTC.